The clone carrying this TCR beta chain was seen repeatedly, ten times or more. Its antigen is as yet unknown. This sample includes further DNA sequences coding for the same CDR3. The CDR3 has 13 amino acids. The V gene lost 3 bases and the J gene lost 5 bases, with 11 bases spanning the gap. Per germline, CDR1 LNHDA and CDR2 SQIVND (reference sequence). The data derive from a study of metastatic and nonmetastatic thyroid tumors. Study-level information: It was across blood and tumor or nodule tissue from malignant and benign thyroid patients that repertoires were compared. General study points: A significant increase in TCR beta diversity was reportedly seen in malignant thyroid tumors relative to benign nodules, in blood and tumor.

Per the original methods: A classifier of distant metastasis in papillary thyroid cancer was built from CDR3 differences (across clinicopathological groups). MiXCR reprocessed the PCR reads for TCRdb. What appears here as the V and J calls and clone size reflects TCRdb's work, not the paper's. This sample has around 38,000 clones, with 20% to 30% found just once. Each patient went into thyroid surgery without having received any treatment. The TCR sequence derives from a female donor with papillary thyroid cancer or a benign thyroid nodule (not recorded which). Some clones in this sample may be carry-over from other donors' samples. V and J are TRBV19 and TRBJ2-7, with D maybe TRBD1 (6 bases). The sample consisted of blood. The CDR3 nucleotides read TGTGCCAGTAGTATTGGACAGATCCACGAGCAGTACTTC. Its translation is CASSIGQIHEQYF.